This T cell receptor (beta chain) was retrieved from a study of graft-versus-host responses after intestinal transplantation. The CDR3 contains 12 residues. Germline V gene sequence: CDR1 MNHEY, CDR2 SVGAGI. Trimming pared 5 bases from V and 10 bases from J, leaving 12 bases between. Study-level findings and limits: Declining HvG levels early post-transplant were linked to peak circulating GvH clone levels. GvH clones surfaced in recipient marrow, some emerging earlier in ileum or blood.

Produced via immunoSEQ multiplex PCR; TCRdb's table is partial and in-frame only. Counted here are 9,000 to 10,000 clones, 30% occurring once; the ten biggest clones make up about 3.3%. The chain carries TRBV6-5 and TRBJ1-3; D may be TRBD1 (5 bases). The clonotype was recovered from a human patient who received an intestinal transplant. Sequencing was performed on alloreactive CD4+ T cells from a mixed lymphocyte reaction culture, taken before intestinal transplant. The subset denotes: CFSE-low proliferating T cells sorted from roughly six-day pre-transplant mixed lymphocyte reaction (GvH or HvG direction). CDR3 in amino acids: CASSEMGGTIYF. The CDR3 coding sequence is TGTGCCAGCAGTGAAATGGGGGGGACCATATATTTT.